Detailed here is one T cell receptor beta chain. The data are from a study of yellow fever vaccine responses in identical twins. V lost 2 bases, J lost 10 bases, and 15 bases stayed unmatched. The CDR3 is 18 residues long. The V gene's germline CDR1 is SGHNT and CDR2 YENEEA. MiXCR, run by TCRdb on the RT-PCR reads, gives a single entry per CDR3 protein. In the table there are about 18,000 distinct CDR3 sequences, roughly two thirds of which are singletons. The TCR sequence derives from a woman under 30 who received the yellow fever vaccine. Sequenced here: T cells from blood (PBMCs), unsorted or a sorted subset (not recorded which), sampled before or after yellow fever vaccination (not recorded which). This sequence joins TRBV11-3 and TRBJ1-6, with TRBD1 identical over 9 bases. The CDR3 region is CASSLPPTGQGIWSPLHF. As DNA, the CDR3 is TGTGCCAGCAGCTTACCCCCGACGGGACAGGGAATATGGTCACCCCTCCACTTT.